The 28 T cell receptor beta chains below all came from one sample that was sequenced in a study of shared clonotypes between healthy human individuals. Only in-frame clones appear in the TCRdb table, and some are missing; sequencing was by immunoSEQ multiplex PCR. The sample holds some 2,000,000 clones, approximately 94% seen once. Naive-designated CD8 cells lacked CD45RO, were positively enriched for CCR7, and omitted terminally differentiated effector memory CD45RA+ cells. The sample comprised naive CD8+ T cells sorted from blood. The receptors originated from a young man in good health.

The genes are TRBV27 and TRBJ2-1, with 7 bases identical to TRBD1. The CDR3 extends over 18 amino acids. Germline trimming cut 3 bases from V and 3 bases from J; bases unmatched to any gene: 14. The germline V gene encodes CDR1 MNHEY and CDR2 SMNVEV (reference sequence). CDR3 residues: CASSLLVAGGFGYNEQFF. DNA for the CDR3: TGTGCCAGCAGTTTGCTTGTCGCAGGGGGATTCGGCTACAATGAGCAGTTCTTC.

The chain couples TRBV5-1 to TRBJ2-1; no definite D call. V shed 0 bases and J shed 5 bases, with 9 bases lying between them. CDR1 and CDR2 (germline): SGHRS, YFSETQ. The CDR3 totals 14 residues. The CDR3 DNA follows: TGCGCCAGCAGCTTGGAGTGGGGTAACAATGAGCAGTTCTTC. Translated, it gives CASSLEWGNNEQFF.

The CDR3 protein is CASRGPGLSAYEQYF. DNA for the CDR3: TGTGCCAGCAGGGGACCGGGACTTAGCGCCTACGAGCAGTACTTC. The chain carries TRBV6-5 and TRBJ2-7; a possible D gene is TRBD2 (6 bases). V was shortened by 6 bases and J by 2 bases, with 17 bases between the two germline ends. This CDR3 comprises 15 residues. Germline V gene sequence: CDR1 MNHEY, CDR2 SVGAGI.

V gene TRBV6-6 combines with J gene TRBJ1-5; tentative D call: TRBD1 (5 bases). CDR1 is MNHNY, CDR2 SVGAGI, per germline (reference sequence). V gave up 11 bases and J gave up 5 bases, with 10 bases separating them. The CDR3 sequence is 11 residues long. The CDR3: CASGGDQPQHF. As DNA, the CDR3 is TGTGCCTCCGGGGGAGATCAGCCCCAGCATTTT.

In its sample, this clone was seen once. The chain joins TRBV5-1 to TRBJ2-7; the match to TRBD1 covers 7 bases. CDR1 and CDR2 (germline): SGHRS, YFSETQ. Germline trimming cut 7 bases from V and 3 bases from J; bases unmatched to any gene: 7. The CDR3 length is 13 residues. The CDR3 sequence is CASGTTGSYEQYF. In DNA, the CDR3 is TGCGCCAGCGGAACGACAGGGAGCTACGAGCAGTACTTC.

This clone was found once. This sequence joins TRBV27 and TRBJ2-4; D not resolved. The germline V gene encodes CDR1 MNHEY and CDR2 SMNVEV (reference sequence). Trimming shortened V by 6 bases and J by 1 base, and 7 bases separated the two germline ends. CDR3 size: 13 residues. In nucleotides, the CDR3 is TGTGCCAGCAGCCCCACGGCCAAAAACATTCAGTACTTC. Protein product: CASSPTAKNIQYF.

The rearrangement uses TRBV18 and TRBJ1-5, with 8 bases identical to TRBD1. Trimming at V came to 4 bases and at J to 9 bases, leaving 8 bases not matched to a gene. The germline CDR1 and CDR2 sequences are KGHSH and LQKENI. The CDR3 contains 14 residues. In DNA, the CDR3 is TGTGCCAGCTCACTAATAGGACAGGGCGGGCCCCAGCATTTT. This codes for CASSLIGQGGPQHF.

This chain connects TRBV4-1 to TRBJ2-1, with 8 bases that match TRBD1. V trimming: 1 base; J trimming: 9 bases; junction bases outside the gene matches: 11. Germline V gene data show CDR1 as MGHRA and CDR2 as YSYEKL. The CDR3 totals 16 residues. CDR3 residues: CASSQGTGGSLGEQFF. In DNA, the CDR3 is TGCGCCAGCAGCCAAGGTACAGGGGGGTCGCTGGGTGAGCAGTTCTTC.

The chain couples TRBV6-5 to TRBJ1-1; D call uncertain. V gave up 5 bases and J gave up 6 bases, with 13 bases separating them. This CDR3 has 13 residues. The V gene's germline CDR1 is MNHEY and CDR2 SVGAGI. The chain's CDR3 is CASSPAQVSEAFF. DNA for the CDR3: TGTGCCAGCAGTCCTGCTCAAGTTTCTGAAGCTTTCTTT.

The V and J genes are TRBV5-6 and TRBJ1-1; 10 bases line up with TRBD1. With 0 bases clipped from V and 0 bases from J, the junction kept 11 bases outside the gene matches. Germline CDR1 is SGHDT and CDR2 is YYEEEE. The CDR3 is made up of 19 amino acids. CDR3 in amino acids: CASSLARDRGGLMNTEAFF. The CDR3 region has the DNA TGTGCCAGCAGCTTGGCCCGGGACAGGGGTGGCCTGATGAACACTGAAGCTTTCTTT.

The V and J genes are TRBV4-2 and TRBJ2-7; D gene unclear. Germline loops: CDR1 LGHNA, CDR2 YNFKEQ. There are 15 residues in the CDR3. The ends were cut back, 0 bases at V and 2 bases at J, with 11 bases in the middle. This CDR3 reads CASSQEGPTPYEQYF. In DNA, the CDR3 is TGTGCCAGCAGCCAAGAAGGACCGACGCCCTACGAGCAGTACTTC.

The chain couples TRBV4-3 to TRBJ2-2, with 8 bases matching TRBD2. The germline CDR1 and CDR2 sequences are LGHNA and YSLEER. The V segment lost 0 bases and the J segment 7 bases; nucleotides outside the gene matches: 10. This CDR3 region has 17 residues. CDR3 residues: CASSQDSAGVGSGELFF. The CDR3 nucleotides are TGCGCCAGCAGCCAAGATTCAGCGGGAGTCGGCAGCGGGGAGCTGTTTTTT.

In this sample, this clone turned up once. The chain uses TRBV15 and TRBJ1-1; tentative D call: TRBD1 (5 bases). Trimming cost V 3 bases and J 1 base, with 15 bases left between them. This CDR3 spans 16 amino acids. CDR1 and CDR2 (germline): LNHNV, YYDKDF (reference sequence). The chain's CDR3 is CATSRASEGPNTEAFF. The CDR3, as DNA: TGTGCCACCAGCAGGGCTTCGGAGGGGCCGAACACTGAAGCTTTCTTT.

This chain links TRBV9 with TRBJ1-4; D is uncertain. The CDR3 is 15 amino acids. Germline CDR1 SGDLS, CDR2 YYNGEE. V was pared by 4 bases and J by 0 bases, with 10 bases between. The CDR3 region is CASSPAVTTNEKLFF. As DNA, the CDR3 is TGTGCCAGCAGCCCAGCGGTAACAACTAATGAAAAACTGTTTTTT.

In regard to this clone: The same CDR3 arises from other DNA sequences in this sample as well. This chain connects TRBV28 to TRBJ2-1; D call uncertain. There are 11 residues in the CDR3. Per the germline V gene, CDR1 is MDHEN and CDR2 is SYDVKM. Trimming took off 7 bases at V and 1 base at J, with 2 bases between the two ends. The CDR3 coding sequence is TGTGCCAGCAATTCCTACAATGAGCAGTTCTTC. Its protein is CASNSYNEQFF.

The chain combines TRBV28 with TRBJ2-1, with a possible D match to TRBD1 (6 bases). V was shortened by 5 bases and J by 5 bases, with 25 bases between the two germline ends. This CDR3 contains 18 residues. The germline gives CDR1 MDHEN, CDR2 SYDVKM. CDR3 amino acids: CASSTPSGTREEHNEQFF. CDR3 nucleotide sequence: TGTGCCAGCAGTACACCATCCGGGACAAGAGAAGAGCACAATGAGCAGTTCTTC.

This chain links TRBV2 with TRBJ2-2; D not certain. Trimming removed 3 bases from V and 8 bases from J, with 7 bases in between. The CDR3 sequence is 12 residues long. Germline V lookup: CDR1 SNHLY, CDR2 FYNNEI. The CDR3 DNA follows: TGTGCCAGCAGTGATGGCCGGGGGGAGCTGTTTTTT. This sequence encodes CASSDGRGELFF.

The chain couples TRBV27 to TRBJ1-1; D is undetermined. With 3 bases removed from V and 3 bases from J, the gap between germline ends came to 11 bases. The CDR3 sequence is 14 residues long. Germline values: CDR1 MNHEY, CDR2 SMNVEV (reference sequence). The CDR3 protein is CASSFGGRDTEAFF. CDR3 in DNA: TGTGCCAGCAGTTTTGGAGGGCGGGACACTGAAGCTTTCTTT.

The rearrangement uses TRBV7-9 and TRBJ1-1; D unclear. V lost 5 bases to trimming and J lost 5 bases, with 15 bases between them. Germline lookup yields CDR1 SEHNR and CDR2 FQNEAQ (reference sequence). This CDR3 comprises 14 residues. The CDR3 sequence: CASSPPLSETEAFF. The CDR3 nucleotides are TGTGCCAGCAGCCCCCCCCTTTCGGAGACTGAAGCTTTCTTT.

The J gene is TRBJ2-7, the V gene TRBV19, with TRBD1 matching over 8 bases. Per the germline V gene, CDR1 is LNHDA and CDR2 is SQIVND (reference sequence). With 5 bases clipped from V and 3 bases from J, the junction kept 9 bases outside the gene matches. The CDR3 spans 15 residues. CDR3 residues: CASSAGAGGFYEQYF. The CDR3 nucleotides read TGTGCCAGTAGTGCCGGGGCAGGGGGCTTCTACGAGCAGTACTTC. Looking up the rest from reference TRBV19 and TRBJ2-7 gives the full variable domain: DGGITQSPKYLFRKEGQNVTLSCEQNLNHDAMYWYRQDPGQGLRLIYYSQIVNDFQKGDIAEGYSVSREKKESFPLTVTSAQKNPTAFYLCASSAGAGGFYEQYFGPGTRLTVT.

This clone was detected only once. The chain links TRBV9 to TRBJ2-7, with D hard to call. The CDR3 is 13 residues long. Germline V gene lookup returns CDR1 SGDLS and CDR2 YYNGEE. V lost 6 bases and J lost 1, with 11 bases in between. The CDR3, as DNA: TGTGCCAGCACAACGGGCAATTCCTACGAGCAGTACTTC. This sequence encodes CASTTGNSYEQYF.

The chain employs TRBV6-6 and TRBJ2-2; D unresolved. The V gene's germline CDR1 is MNHNY and CDR2 SVGAGI (reference sequence). Between the trimmed V and J ends, which lost 7 bases and 6 bases, there was a span of 9 bases. CDR3 size: 12 residues. CDR3 sequence reads: CASTSPAGELFF. As DNA, the CDR3 is TGTGCCAGCACCTCCCCCGCCGGGGAGCTGTTTTTT.

The CDR3: CASRPGTTDGELFF. The CDR3 DNA sequence: TGTGCCAGCAGACCCGGGACTACGGACGGGGAGCTGTTTTTT. This rearrangement joins TRBV2 to TRBJ2-2; 7 nucleotides line up with TRBD2. The CDR3 runs 14 residues. Germline V gene sequence: CDR1 SNHLY, CDR2 FYNNEI. With 6 bases clipped from V and 7 bases from J, the junction kept 8 bases outside the gene matches.

V and J are TRBV4-3 and TRBJ2-5, with D possibly being TRBD2 (6 bases). The CDR3 covers 13 residues. The V and J ends lost 10 bases and 0 bases respectively, with 12 bases between them. From germline, CDR1 is LGHNA and CDR2 YSLEER. As DNA, the CDR3 is TGCGCCATAAGGGACTCGTACCAAGAGACCCAGTACTTC. Translated: CAIRDSYQETQYF.

The gene calls are TRBV29-1 and TRBJ1-4; D possibly corresponds to TRBD1 (5 bases). Germline V lookup: CDR1 SQVTM, CDR2 ANQGSEA. Trimming removed 4 bases from V and 6 bases from J, with 15 bases in between. This CDR3 has 14 amino acids. This chain's CDR3 is CSVVLIGTDEKLFF. The CDR3 nucleotides are TGCAGCGTTGTCTTGATCGGGACGGATGAAAAACTGTTTTTT. The variable domain in full, completed from reference TRBV29-1 and TRBJ1-4, reads SAVISQKPSRDICQRGTSLTIQCQVDSQVTMMFWYRQQPGQSLTLIATANQGSEATYESGFVIDKFPISRPNLTFSTLTVSNMSPEDSSIYLCSVVLIGTDEKLFFGSGTQLSVL.

This rearrangement joins TRBV15 to TRBJ2-7; 11 positions agree with TRBD2. The V gene end was trimmed by 0 bases and the J gene end by 2 bases; junction bases not matched to a gene: 3. Germline V gene data show CDR1 as LNHNV and CDR2 as YYDKDF (reference sequence). The CDR3 is 16 residues long. CDR3 amino acids: CATSRDISGRAYEQYF. CDR3 DNA: TGTGCCACCAGCAGAGATATTAGCGGGAGGGCCTACGAGCAGTACTTC.

This chain uses TRBV6-6 with TRBJ2-5; possible D gene TRBD1, 5 bases. V was clipped by 6 bases and J by 2 bases, with 10 bases between them. The germline V gene encodes CDR1 MNHNY and CDR2 SVGAGI (reference sequence). The CDR3 extends over 13 amino acids. This CDR3 is CASSRAPQETQYF. CDR3 in DNA: TGTGCCAGCAGCAGGGCACCACAAGAGACCCAGTACTTC.

The chain is built from TRBV29-1 and TRBJ1-1; D uncertain. The CDR3 has 10 amino acids. CDR1 and CDR2 (germline): SQVTM, ANQGSEA. The V and J ends lost 6 bases and 8 bases respectively, with 10 bases between them. The CDR3 nucleotides read TGCAGCGTAGACGCAGAGGAAGCTTTCTTT. Translated: CSVDAEEAFF. Together with reference TRBV29-1 and TRBJ1-1, the CDR3 gives the full variable domain: SAVISQKPSRDICQRGTSLTIQCQVDSQVTMMFWYRQQPGQSLTLIATANQGSEATYESGFVIDKFPISRPNLTFSTLTVSNMSPEDSSIYLCSVDAEEAFFGQGTRLTVV.